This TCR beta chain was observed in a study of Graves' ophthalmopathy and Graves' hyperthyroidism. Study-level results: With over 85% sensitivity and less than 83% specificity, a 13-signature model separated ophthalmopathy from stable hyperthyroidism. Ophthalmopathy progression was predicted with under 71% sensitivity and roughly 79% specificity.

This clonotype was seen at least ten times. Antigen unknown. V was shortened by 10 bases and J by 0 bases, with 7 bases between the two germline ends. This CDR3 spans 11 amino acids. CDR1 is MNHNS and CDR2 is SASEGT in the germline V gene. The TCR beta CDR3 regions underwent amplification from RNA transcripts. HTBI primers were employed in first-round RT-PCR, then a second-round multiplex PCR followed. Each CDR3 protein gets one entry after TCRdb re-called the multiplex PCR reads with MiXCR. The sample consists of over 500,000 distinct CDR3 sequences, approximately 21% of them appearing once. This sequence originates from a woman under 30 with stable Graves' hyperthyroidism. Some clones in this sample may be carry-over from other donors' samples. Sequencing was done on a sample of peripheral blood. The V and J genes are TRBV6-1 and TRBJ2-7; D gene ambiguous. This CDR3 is CAIKSSYEQYF. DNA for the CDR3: TGTGCCATCAAGAGCTCCTACGAGCAGTACTTC.